The 4 T cell receptor beta chains listed next were all sequenced from one sample in a study of blood T cell repertoires in COVID-19. Repertoires were generated with immunoSEQ multiplex PCR, while TCRdb's copy carries only in-frame clones and drops some. This table holds about 230,000 clones, over 70% found once. Sequences were obtained from peripheral blood. Every receptor here comes from a woman aged 80 or over with acute or convalescent COVID-19.

The chain couples TRBV5-1 to TRBJ2-3; the D gene is possibly TRBD2 (5 bases). The V gene's germline CDR1 is SGHRS and CDR2 YFSETQ. This CDR3 comprises 16 residues. V was pared by 1 base and J by 1 base, with 13 bases between. The CDR3 DNA follows: TGCGCCAGCAGCTTGTTACAAGCGGCCGGCACAGATACGCAGTATTTT. It translates to CASSLLQAAGTDTQYF.

This clone was recorded only once. The chain has TRBV6-5 and TRBJ2-1; 9 positions match TRBD2. This CDR3 has 15 residues. The ends lost 6 bases at V and 4 bases at J; junction bases unmatched: 7. The V gene's germline CDR1 is MNHEY and CDR2 SVGAGI. CDR3 bases: TGTGCCAGCAGCAAAGCGGGAGGCGCGTACAATGAGCAGTTCTTC. This translates into CASSKAGGAYNEQFF.

Worth noting for this clone: The junction departs from germline at one end; a sequencing error may be responsible. The chain links TRBV6-4 to TRBJ1-4; tentatively, D is TRBD1 (5 bases). The CDR3 consists of 10 residues. Germline V lookup: CDR1 MRHNA, CDR2 SNTAGT. CDR3 loop: CASTAGRVYF. Here the CDR3 DNA reads TGTGCCAGCACCGCGGGACGGGTATATTTT.

This chain uses TRBV2 with TRBJ1-4, with 8 bases lining up with TRBD1. Per germline, CDR1 SNHLY and CDR2 FYNNEI. Trimming removed 8 bases from V and 7 bases from J; junction bases left unmatched: 12. The CDR3 runs to 15 residues. The CDR3 DNA reads TGTGCCAGCGGGGGACAGGTCCCAATAGGTGAAAAACTGTTTTTT. Encoded protein: CASGGQVPIGEKLFF.